One sample yielded the 17 T cell receptor beta chains listed below, sequenced in a study of shared clonotypes between healthy human individuals. Naive CD8 cells lacked CD45RO and underwent positive selection for CCR7, leaving out terminally differentiated effector memory CD45RA+ cells. The data were produced by immunoSEQ multiplex PCR, yet TCRdb's version contains in-frame clones alone and is incomplete. The table shows more than 550,000 clones, with 90% to 95% occurring only once. The sample comprised naive CD8+ T cells sorted from blood. These receptor sequences come from a man aged 30 to 39 in good health.

CDR3 sequence: CASPDGTYEQYF. CDR3 bases: TGTGCCAGCCCGGACGGGACCTACGAGCAGTACTTC. V and J are TRBV6-1 and TRBJ2-7; the D gene is possibly TRBD2 (5 bases). This CDR3 region has 12 residues. Germline V gives CDR1 MNHNS, CDR2 SASEGT. The V end lost 8 bases, the J end lost 2 bases, and 10 bases lay between the germline ends.

The rearrangement links TRBV5-1 to TRBJ2-5, with D possibly matching TRBD2 (6 bases). Germline CDR1 SGHRS, CDR2 YFSETQ. This CDR3 region has 15 residues. The V end lost 5 bases, the J end lost 0 bases, and 14 bases lay between the germline ends. CDR3 loop: CASRGEANYQETQYF. CDR3 nucleotides: TGCGCCAGCAGGGGGGAGGCGAACTACCAAGAGACCCAGTACTTC.

The J gene is TRBJ2-7, the V gene TRBV5-1; tentatively, D is TRBD1 (6 bases). V was cut by 1 base and J by 6 bases, with 17 bases left in between. The CDR3 length is 15 residues. Germline V gene lookup returns CDR1 SGHRS and CDR2 YFSETQ. In DNA, the CDR3 is TGCGCCAGCAGCTTGCTGAGAGGGGGAAGGAGCGAGCAGTACTTC. This gives the protein CASSLLRGGRSEQYF.

The rearrangement joins TRBV11-2 to TRBJ2-5; TRBD1 is a possible D gene (6 bases). Germline V gene data show CDR1 as SGHAT and CDR2 as FQNNGV. V lost 5 bases, J lost 5 bases, and 15 bases lay in between. The CDR3 has 14 residues. This CDR3 reads CASSLGGIGETQYF. DNA for the CDR3: TGTGCCAGCAGCCTAGGGGGTATAGGGGAGACCCAGTACTTC.

This sequence joins TRBV19 and TRBJ2-2, with a weak D call TRBD2 (5 bases). Germline values: CDR1 LNHDA, CDR2 SQIVND (reference sequence). CDR3 length: 15 amino acids. Trimming removed 3 bases from V and 4 bases from J, with 12 bases in between. In DNA, the CDR3 is TGTGCCAGTAGTATCTGGGGTGGGAGCACCGGGGAGCTGTTTTTT. This codes for CASSIWGGSTGELFF.

This clone showed up just once. CDR3 DNA sequence: TGTGCCAGCAGATCCATGGAGTCGGGCACAGATACGCAGTATTTT. Translated: CASRSMESGTDTQYF. This chain links TRBV7-6 with TRBJ2-3; no reliable D call. V shed 6 bases and J shed 1 base, with 14 bases lying between them. The CDR3 is 15 amino acids. Germline V gene data show CDR1 as SGHVS and CDR2 as FNYEAQ.

The chain couples TRBV9 to TRBJ1-3; TRBD1 is a possible D gene (6 bases). The CDR3 is 15 residues long. Looked up from germline, CDR1 is SGDLS and CDR2 is YYNGEE. Trimming took 0 bases from V and 2 from J, leaving 9 bases between them. In DNA form, the CDR3 reads TGTGCCAGCAGCGTAGGAGCAGGGGCTGGAAACACCATATATTTT. Amino acid sequence: CASSVGAGAGNTIYF.

The V and J genes are TRBV10-3 and TRBJ2-1; the match to TRBD2 covers 10 bases. The CDR3 loop spans 16 amino acids. Per the germline V gene, CDR1 is ENHRY and CDR2 is SYGVKD. V lost 8 bases, J lost 0 bases, and 7 bases stayed unmatched. This chain's CDR3 is CAIGLAEPGSYNEQFF. The CDR3 coding sequence is TGTGCCATCGGACTAGCGGAACCCGGCTCCTACAATGAGCAGTTCTTC.

The chain carries TRBV14 and TRBJ2-2; D perhaps matches TRBD2 (5 bases). This CDR3 comprises 16 residues. From germline, CDR1 is SGHDN and CDR2 FVKESK. Trimming cost V 3 bases and J 8 bases, with 19 bases left between them. CDR3: CASSQESSGPGGELFF. CDR3 coding DNA: TGTGCCAGCAGCCAGGAATCGAGCGGCCCCGGGGGGGAGCTGTTTTTT.

The chain links TRBV28 to TRBJ2-1, with 7 bases matching TRBD1. Germline V CDR1 and CDR2: MDHEN, SYDVKM. This CDR3 has 15 residues. V was pared by 4 bases and J by 3 bases, with 6 bases of the junction left unmatched. CDR3 coding DNA: TGTGCCAGCAGTTCCGAGGGGGCTAACTACAATGAGCAGTTCTTC. Protein sequence: CASSSEGANYNEQFF.

The genes are TRBV6-5 and TRBJ1-1; no clear D gene. Trimming cost V 3 bases and J 0 bases, with 8 bases left between them. This CDR3 is 14 amino acids long. Per the germline V gene, CDR1 is MNHEY and CDR2 is SVGAGI. Here the CDR3 DNA reads TGTGCCAGCAGTTATGATGGGATGAACACTGAAGCTTTCTTT. This sequence encodes CASSYDGMNTEAFF.

CDR3 residues: CASHPTGTGVTEQYF. CDR3 DNA sequence: TGTGCCAGCCATCCGACCGGGACAGGGGTTACCGAGCAGTACTTC. The chain carries TRBV19 and TRBJ2-7; 10 nucleotides align to TRBD1. Germline V gives CDR1 LNHDA, CDR2 SQIVND (reference sequence). The J segment lost 6 bases and the V segment lost 9 bases, leaving 14 bases of the junction unmatched. CDR3 size: 15 residues.

Concerning this clone itself: Other DNA sequences in the same sample also yield this CDR3. The chain is built from TRBV13 and TRBJ1-1; D is possibly TRBD1 (6 bases). Between the trimmed V and J ends, which lost 0 bases and 8 bases, there was a span of 10 bases. The CDR3 consists of 13 residues. The germline V gene encodes CDR1 PRHDT and CDR2 FYEKMQ (reference sequence). The CDR3 spells CASSLGRGGEAFF. Here the CDR3 DNA reads TGTGCCAGCAGCTTAGGTAGGGGGGGGGAAGCTTTCTTT.

The gene calls are TRBV4-1 and TRBJ2-3; no definite D call. The V gene lost 3 bases and the J gene lost 1 base, with 8 bases spanning the gap. Germline CDR1 MGHRA, CDR2 YSYEKL. This CDR3 has 14 residues. CDR3 region: CASSQALGTDTQYF. The CDR3 coding sequence is TGCGCCAGCAGCCAGGCGCTTGGCACAGATACGCAGTATTTT.

This chain links TRBV7-9 with TRBJ2-2, with D perhaps matching TRBD1 (5 bases). V gave up 5 bases and J gave up 3 bases, with 10 bases separating them. The CDR3 sequence is 14 residues long. Per the germline V gene, CDR1 is SEHNR and CDR2 is FQNEAQ (reference sequence). The CDR3 DNA reads as TGTGCCAGCAGCAGCATCAGGGACACCGGGGAGCTGTTTTTT. Translation: CASSSIRDTGELFF.

CDR3 in amino acids: CATSSLTGVSRTGELFF. In DNA form, the CDR3 reads TGTGCCACCAGCAGTCTGACGGGAGTATCTCGCACCGGGGAGCTGTTTTTT. The chain links TRBV15 to TRBJ2-2; D may be TRBD2 (6 bases). Germline CDR1 reads LNHNV; CDR2 reads YYDKDF (reference sequence). The CDR3 runs to 17 residues. V lost 3 bases and J 4 bases, leaving 18 bases between the germline ends.

The chain couples TRBV28 to TRBJ2-1; 8 nucleotides match TRBD2. The CDR3 sequence is 15 residues long. CDR1 is MDHEN and CDR2 is SYDVKM in the germline V gene. V lost 7 bases, J lost 7 bases, and 12 bases stayed unmatched. The CDR3 sequence is CASIPASGPINEQFF. The CDR3 nucleotides read TGTGCCAGCATCCCCGCTAGCGGGCCGATTAATGAGCAGTTCTTC.